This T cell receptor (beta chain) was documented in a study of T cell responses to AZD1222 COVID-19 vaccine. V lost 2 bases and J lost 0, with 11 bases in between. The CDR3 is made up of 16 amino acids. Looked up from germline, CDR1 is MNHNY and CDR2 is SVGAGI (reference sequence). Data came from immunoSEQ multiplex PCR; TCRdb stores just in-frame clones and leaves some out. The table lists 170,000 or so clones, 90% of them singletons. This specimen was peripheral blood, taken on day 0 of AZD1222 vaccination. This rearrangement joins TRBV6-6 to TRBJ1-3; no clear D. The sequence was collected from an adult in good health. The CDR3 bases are TGTGCCAGCAGTTACGGAAGAACTAACTCTGGAAACACCATATATTTT. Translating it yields CASSYGRTNSGNTIYF.